This T cell receptor beta chain was profiled in a study of memory CD4+ T cells and cytomegalovirus serostatus. Overall study context: Donors were healthy Belgian adults, fewer than ten CMV seropositive and 24 seronegative.

Of note for this clone: Its antigen is undetermined.

Using immunoSEQ multiplex PCR, the repertoire was profiled, and TCRdb retains in-frame clones only, with some absent. The data contain over 45,000 clones, approximately 81% of them seen just once; the ten biggest clones take up just under 0.5%. Study outcomes and limitations: CD4+ memory repertoires contained 67 of 164 reported CMV TCRbeta sequences.

The germline V gene has CDR1 ENHRY and CDR2 SYGVKD. The germline V and J ends were trimmed by 0 bases and 1 base, with 7 bases remaining between them. The CDR3 consists of 14 residues. Single viable CD3+CD4+CD8-CD45RO+ cells were sorted as the memory CD4+ T cells. CMV serostatus came from serum IgG against pp150, pp28, p38, p52. This TCR was sampled from an adult in good health and CMV-seronegative. Some clones in this sample may be carry-over from other donors' samples. Sequenced: memory CD4+ T cells from blood. The rearrangement joins TRBV10-3 to TRBJ2-7; D is ambiguous. CDR3 protein: CAISESIGSYEQYF. CDR3 nucleotides: TGTGCCATCAGTGAGTCGATAGGGTCCTACGAGCAGTACTTC.